This T cell receptor beta chain appears in the sequencing data of a study of CXCR3-negative and CXCR3-positive naive CD8 T cells (dated by TCRdb to the late 2010s). At the level of the whole study: In total, approximately 150 million TRB reads were obtained, corresponding to roughly 1.5 +/- 0.3 million reads per library. Data from 11 donors, pooled across two independent experiments, went into the diversity and physicochemical repertoire analyses. For the TRBV-TRBJ cluster analysis, the naive subsets came from 5 or 6 donors, while the memory cells came from 3 donors. Beyond this particular receptor, the publication reports: Comparably high repertoire diversity was found in both naive subsets, whereas much lower repertoire diversity was found in memory CD8+ T cells. Compared with CXCR3-negative naive cells, CXCR3-positive naive cells had TRB CDR3s with higher hydrophobicity (lower Kidera factor 4), lower energy, and higher strength and volume indices. Naive CXCR3-negative and CXCR3-positive cells from the same donor showed similar TRBV-TRBJ usage, whereas memory cells showed distinct patterns. Freshly isolated PBMCs were used for most assays because CXCR3 expression partially decreased after cryopreservation. Because surface CD5, which is linked to self-reactivity in mice, was comparable between the naive subsets, TCR interaction strength was also inferred from TRB CDR3 physicochemical properties.

TCRdb records NextSeq 550 as the sequencer. The Human TCR Profiling Kit (MiLaboratory) was used to prepare UMI-labeled 5' RACE TRB cDNA libraries. The full amount of extracted RNA was used for cDNA synthesis, and the full amount of resulting cDNA was used for PCR amplification. Libraries were prepared in parallel with an identical number of PCR cycles. The study's own analysis went as follows. About 50,000 +/- 10,000 unique UMI-labeled TRB cDNA molecules per library were extracted with MIGEC and MiXCR, with at least two reads per UMI required. An average of approximately 40,000 +/- 10,000 functional in-frame TRB CDR3 nucleotide clonotypes without stop codons was found per library. After downsampling to 5000 UMI-labeled TRB molecules per sample, diversity metrics, including normalized Shannon-Wiener and Chao1, were computed in VDJtools. Clonotype-size-weighted physicochemical properties of the central five CDR3 residues (interaction energy, strength, volume and Kidera factor 4) were computed in VDJtools. With the reads reprocessed by TCRdb, a single entry stands for each CDR3 protein sequence and no DNA is reported. TCRdb's processing, not the authors', yielded these V and J calls. The sample table records under 110,000 distinct CDR3 sequences. The top ten clonotypes cover around 0.4% of the sample.

Each CD8+ T cell subset was flow-sorted in triplicate, and around 300,000 cells per subset were placed directly into RLT lysis buffer. To keep memory contaminants out, a stringent definition of naive CD8+ T cells was applied: CD45RO-CCR7+CD27+CD95-. Using standard density gradient centrifugation, peripheral blood mononuclear cells were isolated from buffy coats. Naive CXCR3-negative and CXCR3-positive CD8+ T cells were flow-sorted on a FACSAria III. An RNeasy Mini Kit was used to extract total RNA from the sorted cells. As to this clonotype: This receptor's antigen is unknown.

CDR1 and CDR2, looked up from the germline V gene (reference sequence), are DFQATT and SNEGSKA. Its CDR3 holds 14 amino acids, cysteine through phenylalanine. DNA is not recorded here. This clonotype was obtained from a human donor in good health. Some clones in this sample may be carry-over from other donors' samples. This receptor chain uses TRBV20-1 and TRBJ1-2. The sample was naive CXCR3+ CD8+ T cells from blood. The cell subset or site label for this specimen denotes: CD45RO-CCR7+CD27+CD95- naive CD8+ T cells expressing CXCR3 (TNR3+). The CDR3 has the sequence CSADPQGLNYGYTF.